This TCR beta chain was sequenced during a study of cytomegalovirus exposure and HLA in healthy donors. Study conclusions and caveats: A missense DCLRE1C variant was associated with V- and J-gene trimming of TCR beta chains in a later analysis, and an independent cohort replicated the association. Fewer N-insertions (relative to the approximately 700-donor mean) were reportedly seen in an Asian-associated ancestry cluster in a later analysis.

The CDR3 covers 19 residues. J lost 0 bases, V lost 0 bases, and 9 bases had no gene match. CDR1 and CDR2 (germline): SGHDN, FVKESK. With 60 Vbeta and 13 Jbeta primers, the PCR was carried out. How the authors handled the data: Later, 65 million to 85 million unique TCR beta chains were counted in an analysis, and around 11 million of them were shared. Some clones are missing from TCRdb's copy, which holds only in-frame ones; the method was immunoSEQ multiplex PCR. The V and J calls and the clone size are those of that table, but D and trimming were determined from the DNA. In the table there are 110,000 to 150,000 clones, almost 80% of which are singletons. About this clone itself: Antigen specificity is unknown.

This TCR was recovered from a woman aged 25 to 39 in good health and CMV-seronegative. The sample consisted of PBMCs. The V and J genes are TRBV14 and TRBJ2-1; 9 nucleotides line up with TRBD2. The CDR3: CASSQEERGVRFSYNEQFF. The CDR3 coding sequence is TGTGCCAGCAGCCAAGAGGAGCGGGGGGTACGGTTCTCCTACAATGAGCAGTTCTTC.